The 27 T cell receptor beta chains below all came from one sample that was sequenced in a study of identical twins. TCRdb analysed the 5' RACE reads with MiXCR anew, one entry per CDR3 protein. The data show hundreds of thousands of distinct CDR3 sequences, with about 9.4% seen just once and around 0.98% held by the top ten. This sample also belongs to another study, concerning yellow fever vaccine responses in identical twins.

Sequencing input: PBMCs. These receptors all come from a woman aged 18 to 35 in good health.

This clonotype was observed at least ten times. The chain combines TRBV3-1 with TRBJ1-1; D remains ambiguous. Germline CDR1 is LGHDT and CDR2 is YNNKEL (reference sequence). V lost 0 bases and J 0 bases, leaving 14 bases between the germline ends. The CDR3 runs 17 residues. The CDR3 DNA is TGTGCCAGCAGCCAAGATGCCAGATTAATGATGAACACTGAAGCTTTCTTT. Protein sequence: CASSQDARLMMNTEAFF.

The genes are TRBV20-1 and TRBJ2-1; the D gene is possibly TRBD1 (5 bases). Trimming left V 3 bases short and J 13 bases short, with 19 bases between. Germline V lookup: CDR1 DFQATT, CDR2 SNEGSKA (reference sequence). This CDR3 region has 13 residues. The CDR3 DNA reads TGCAGTGCTAGCCCCACACAACAGGCGTTACAGTTCTTC. This encodes CSASPTQQALQFF.

This clonotype has only a few counts. V and J are TRBV5-1 and TRBJ2-1; unclear D gene. The CDR3 contains 12 residues. Germline V gene data show CDR1 as SGHRS and CDR2 as YFSETQ. V was shortened by 4 bases and J by 5 bases, with 7 bases between the two germline ends. Written as DNA, the CDR3 is TGCGCCAGCAGCCCCCAGCACAATGAGCAGTTCTTC. It is translated as CASSPQHNEQFF. The complete variable domain, with remaining parts taken from reference TRBV5-1 and TRBJ2-1, reads KAGVTQTPRYLIKTRGQQVTLSCSPISGHRSVSWYQQTPGQGLQFLFEYFSETQRNKGNFPGRFSGRQFSNSRSEMNVSTLELGDSALYLCASSPQHNEQFFGPGTRLTVL.

This clonotype was counted only a few times. The chain joins TRBV20-1 to TRBJ2-4, with D hard to call. The V and J ends lost 3 bases and 0 bases respectively, with 15 bases between them. From germline, CDR1 is DFQATT and CDR2 SNEGSKA (reference sequence). This CDR3 comprises 16 residues. Here the CDR3 DNA reads TGCAGTGCTAGGGGGTACAGCCTACTAGCCAAAAACATTCAGTACTTC. Translated: CSARGYSLLAKNIQYF.

The V gene is TRBV20-1, the J gene TRBJ2-1, with 10 positions matching TRBD2. This CDR3 region has 15 residues. Looked up from germline, CDR1 is DFQATT and CDR2 is SNEGSKA (reference sequence). J gave up 7 bases and V 0 bases, and 6 bases lay outside the gene matches. The CDR3 sequence: CSARDIAGGWNEQFF. The CDR3 region has the DNA TGCAGTGCTAGAGATATAGCGGGAGGATGGAATGAGCAGTTCTTC.

At least ten counts were recorded for this clonotype. The CDR3 loop is CASSLEAGPRKETQYF. CDR3 coding DNA: TGCGCCAGCAGCTTGGAAGCAGGTCCACGTAAAGAGACCCAGTACTTC. The chain carries TRBV5-1 and TRBJ2-5; D is undetermined. The length of the CDR3 is 16 residues. Germline CDR1 SGHRS, CDR2 YFSETQ. V lost 0 bases, J lost 3 bases, and 15 bases lay in between.

V gene TRBV4-2 combines with J gene TRBJ2-5, with D perhaps being TRBD1 or TRBD2 (5 bases each). Trimming removed 0 bases at V and 3 bases at J, with 20 bases between. Germline assignment: CDR1 LGHNA and CDR2 YNFKEQ. This CDR3 region has 18 residues. CDR3 loop: CASSQDQVQGSAEETQYF. CDR3 DNA sequence: TGTGCCAGCAGCCAAGATCAAGTGCAGGGTAGCGCAGAAGAGACCCAGTACTTC.

Many counts were recorded for this clonotype. The J gene is TRBJ2-1, the V gene TRBV15; tentatively, D is TRBD2 (6 bases). This CDR3 region has 15 residues. V was clipped by 0 bases and J by 4 bases, with 10 bases between them. Germline CDR1 LNHNV, CDR2 YYDKDF (reference sequence). DNA for the CDR3: TGTGCCACCAGCAGAGATAGCGGTGCGTACAATGAGCAGTTCTTC. It codes for CATSRDSGAYNEQFF. Variable domain in full (rest from reference TRBV15 and TRBJ2-1): DAMVIQNPRYQVTQFGKPVTLSCSQTLNHNVMYWYQQKSSQAPKLLFHYYDKDFNNEADTPDNFQSRRPNTSFCFLDIRSPGLGDTAMYLCATSRDSGAYNEQFFGPGTRLTVL.

This clonotype was seen only a few times. The V and J genes are TRBV6-1 and TRBJ2-5; maybe TRBD1 (5 bases). The CDR3 has 13 residues. Trimming pared 8 bases from V and 4 bases from J, leaving 14 bases between. CDR1 is MNHNS and CDR2 is SASEGT in the germline V gene. The chain's CDR3 is CASGVDIGETQYF. The CDR3 DNA reads TGTGCCAGCGGAGTGGACATCGGAGAGACCCAGTACTTC.

Many counts were recorded for this clonotype. V is TRBV12-3 or TRBV12-4 and J is TRBJ2-5, with D perhaps TRBD1 (6 bases). This CDR3 is 13 amino acids long. The V end was cut by 6 bases, the J end by 1 base, with 9 bases between. The CDR3 coding sequence is TGTGCCAGCAGGGACAGTTTCCAAGAGACCCAGTACTTC. It translates to CASRDSFQETQYF.

This clonotype was seen at least ten times. The rearrangement joins TRBV6-5 to TRBJ2-7; unclear D gene. This CDR3 comprises 14 residues. Germline V gives CDR1 MNHEY, CDR2 SVGAGI. Trimming took off 0 bases at V and 2 bases at J, with 8 bases between the two ends. The DNA for the CDR3 is TGTGCCAGCAGTTACTCCGAAGCTCCCTACGAGCAGTACTTC. Protein product: CASSYSEAPYEQYF.

This clonotype was seen ten or more times. As DNA, the CDR3 is TGCGCCAGCAGCCAACACCAGGGGCGGAGGTCTAACTATGGCTACACCTTC. Translating gives CASSQHQGRRSNYGYTF. The chain has TRBV4-1 and TRBJ1-2; D is possibly TRBD1 (6 bases). Germline CDR1 MGHRA, CDR2 YSYEKL. V lost 2 bases and J lost 0, with 16 bases in between. The CDR3 runs to 17 residues.

CDR3 sequence: CASRRTGTSGRYEQFF. The CDR3 DNA follows: TGTGCCAGCAGACGTACCGGGACTAGCGGGAGGTATGAGCAGTTCTTC. The chain is built from TRBV6-2 or TRBV6-3 and TRBJ2-1; 15 positions agree with TRBD2. Germline V gene data show CDR1 as MNHEY and CDR2 as SVGEGT. This CDR3 is built from 16 residues. Trimming took 6 bases from V and 8 from J; bases not matched to a gene: 8.

This clonotype was picked up a small number of times. The CDR3 coding sequence is TGTGCCAGCAGTACCGGACTAGCGGGGGGGGGAAACAATGAGCAGTTCTTC. Encoded protein: CASSTGLAGGGNNEQFF. The rearrangement links TRBV12-3 or TRBV12-4 to TRBJ2-1; the match to TRBD2 covers 15 bases. CDR3 length: 17 residues. Unmatched junction bases numbered 7, after V lost 5 bases and J lost 5 bases.

This clonotype has at least ten counts. J is TRBJ2-3 and V is TRBV12-3 or TRBV12-4; tentatively, D is TRBD1 (6 bases). The CDR3 totals 15 residues. V lost 5 bases and J 4 bases, leaving 16 bases between the germline ends. The CDR3 sequence: CASSLRGVFPDTQYF. For the CDR3, the DNA is TGTGCCAGCAGTCTCAGGGGAGTGTTCCCAGATACGCAGTATTTT.

The rearrangement joins TRBV5-5 to TRBJ2-7; 8 nucleotides match TRBD1. V lost 4 bases to trimming and J lost 6 bases; unmatched junction nucleotides: 6. Germline V gene data show CDR1 as SGHKS and CDR2 as YYEKEE (reference sequence). This CDR3 region has 13 residues. DNA of the CDR3: TGTGCCAGCAGCGTGGGACAGGTCGTCGAGCAGTACTTC. This gives the protein CASSVGQVVEQYF.

The count of this clonotype is one. V is TRBV5-1 and J is TRBJ1-2; D call uncertain. Trimming left V 4 bases short and J 4 bases short, with 14 bases between. Per germline, CDR1 SGHRS and CDR2 YFSETQ. This CDR3 has 14 residues. Written as DNA, the CDR3 is TGCGCCAGCAGCCTCGTACAGAAGACCTATGGCTACACCTTC. This codes for CASSLVQKTYGYTF.

This chain joins TRBV4-2 and TRBJ2-5; 10 bases agree with TRBD2. V was clipped by 2 bases and J by 1 base; unmatched bases: 16. Germline V gives CDR1 LGHNA, CDR2 YNFKEQ. The CDR3 is 20 residues long. The CDR3 sequence is CASSQNRLAGALTGQETQYF. The CDR3, as DNA: TGTGCCAGCAGCCAAAACCGGCTAGCGGGGGCCTTGACAGGCCAAGAGACCCAGTACTTC.

In its sample, this clonotype was seen many times. V is TRBV11-2 and J is TRBJ2-3; 14 bases line up with TRBD2. This CDR3 has 20 residues. Looked up from germline, CDR1 is SGHAT and CDR2 is FQNNGV. V lost 5 bases and J lost 2; bases outside the gene matches: 15. CDR3 sequence reads: CASSLPSGTSGGSLTDTQYF. CDR3 DNA: TGTGCCAGCAGCCTTCCCTCCGGGACTAGCGGGGGCTCCCTCACAGATACGCAGTATTTT.

This clonotype came up a few times. The chain uses TRBV7-9 and TRBJ1-1; a weak D match, TRBD1 (6 bases). Germline V CDR1 and CDR2: SEHNR, FQNEAQ (reference sequence). The CDR3 has 13 residues. V was shortened by 4 bases and J by 7 bases, with 13 bases between the two germline ends. Here the CDR3 reads CASSSRGQIEAFF. CDR3 sequence (DNA): TGTGCCAGCAGCTCCCGCGGACAGATTGAAGCTTTCTTT. The whole variable domain, remainder taken from reference TRBV7-9 and TRBJ1-1, is DTGVSQNPRHKITKRGQNVTFRCDPISEHNRLYWYRQTLGQGPEFLTYFQNEAQLEKSRLLSDRFSAERPKGSFSTLEIQRTEQGDSAMYLCASSSRGQIEAFFGQGTRLTVV.

This clonotype was picked up many times. The chain joins TRBV7-2 to TRBJ1-2; TRBD1 might be the D (5 bases). V shed 2 bases and J shed 3 bases, with 10 bases lying between them. Looked up from germline, CDR1 is SGHTA and CDR2 is FQGNSA. The CDR3 consists of 14 residues. CDR3 residues: CASSLWQGHYGYTF. CDR3 coding DNA: TGTGCCAGCAGCTTATGGCAGGGTCACTATGGCTACACCTTC.

This clonotype occurred many times. V and J are TRBV12-3 or TRBV12-4 and TRBJ1-2; D is possibly TRBD1 (5 bases). V lost 3 bases and J lost 4, with 12 bases in between. The CDR3 extends over 14 amino acids. For the CDR3, the DNA is TGTGCCAGCAGTTTCTTAGGGGCGGGCTATGGCTACACCTTC. Encoded protein: CASSFLGAGYGYTF.

V and J are TRBV15 and TRBJ1-1, with 12 bases aligning to TRBD1. Germline-derived CDR1 and CDR2 are LNHNV and YYDKDF (reference sequence). CDR3 length: 17 amino acids. The V gene end was trimmed by 1 base and the J gene end by 5 bases; junction bases not matched to a gene: 8. CDR3 DNA: TGTGCCACCAGCAGAGCTACCGGGACAGGGGGCAAAACTGAAGCTTTCTTT. Protein product: CATSRATGTGGKTEAFF.

The J gene is TRBJ2-1, the V gene TRBV4-3, with 12 bases matching TRBD2. The germline gives CDR1 LGHNA, CDR2 YSLEER. The CDR3 has 15 residues. Trimming removed 4 bases from V and 7 bases from J; junction bases left unmatched: 5. Here the CDR3 DNA reads TGCGCCAGCAGCCCGAGGACTAGCGGGAATAATGAGCAGTTCTTC. Its protein product is CASSPRTSGNNEQFF.

This clonotype was seen many times. This chain connects TRBV10-3 to TRBJ2-7; D might be TRBD2 (6 bases). There are 15 residues in the CDR3. CDR1 is ENHRY and CDR2 is SYGVKD in the germline V gene. V dropped 4 bases and J dropped 5 bases, with 18 bases sitting between them. CDR3 coding DNA: TGTGCCATCAGTGGTGCGGAAGGGGAGGTCCACGAGCAGTACTTC. Its protein is CAISGAEGEVHEQYF.

The chain recombines TRBV24-1 with TRBJ2-1, with TRBD2 matching 7 bases. Trimming cost V 9 bases and J 8 bases; bases outside gene matches: 9. Germline V gene sequence: CDR1 KGHDR, CDR2 SFDVKD. The CDR3 consists of 13 residues. In DNA form, the CDR3 reads TGTGCCACCGGGAGCGGGACTTACGATGAGCAGTTCTTC. This encodes CATGSGTYDEQFF.

This clonotype came up many times. The chain employs TRBV5-1 and TRBJ2-1; D may correspond to TRBD1 or TRBD2 (5 bases each). Germline values: CDR1 SGHRS, CDR2 YFSETQ. This CDR3 is built from 13 residues. V lost 0 bases and J lost 9, with 10 bases in between. The CDR3 reads CASSLVGGGEQFF. In DNA, the CDR3 is TGCGCCAGCAGCTTGGTTGGGGGTGGTGAGCAGTTCTTC.